Shown below are 32 T cell receptor beta chains from a single sample sequenced in a study of blood T cell repertoires in COVID-19 (dated by TCRdb to the early 2020s). Libraries were made using the immunoSEQ multiplex PCR assay. TCRdb provides this immuneACCESS table in a form limited to in-frame rearrangements. Some clones are lacking; in checked studies, under half of them reflect an unresolved V gene, and why the rest are absent is not known. The sample table shows some 90,000 clones, and over 65% are seen once. Roughly 11% of the sample is held by the ten biggest clonotypes. The source material was peripheral blood. The receptors here all came from a human donor in a cohort sampled during active COVID-19.

The chain links TRBV28 to TRBJ1-4; 7 bases are a match to TRBD1. Germline V gives CDR1 MDHEN, CDR2 SYDVKM. There are 15 residues in the CDR3. The junction had 4 bases not matched to a gene; V was cut back by 6 bases and J by 0 bases. The CDR3 protein is CASSSGGATNEKLFF. CDR3 in DNA: TGTGCCAGCAGCTCAGGGGGAGCAACTAATGAAAAACTGTTTTTT.

The chain links TRBV28 to TRBJ1-1, with D unclear. V gave up 7 bases and J gave up 3 bases, with 9 bases separating them. The germline gives CDR1 MDHEN, CDR2 SYDVKM. CDR3 length: 12 residues. The CDR3 loop is CASTHSHTEAFF. Here the CDR3 DNA reads TGTGCCAGCACTCACAGCCACACTGAAGCTTTCTTT.

The rearrangement links TRBV12-3 or TRBV12-4 to TRBJ1-5; D ambiguous. Trimming removed 3 bases from V and 4 bases from J, with 7 bases in between. CDR3 length: 13 amino acids. CDR3 residues: CASSFSGNQPQHF. Here the CDR3 DNA reads TGTGCCAGCAGTTTCTCGGGAAATCAGCCCCAGCATTTT.

J is TRBJ1-1 and V is TRBV7-8; no firm D call. Per germline, CDR1 SGHVS and CDR2 FQNEAQ. The length of the CDR3 is 15 residues. V shed 3 bases and J shed 1 base, with 12 bases lying between them. The CDR3: CASSFYQARNTEAFF. The CDR3 bases are TGTGCCAGCAGCTTCTACCAGGCTCGGAACACTGAAGCTTTCTTT.

The rearrangement links TRBV11-2 to TRBJ2-2; TRBD2 matches at 7 bases. The CDR3 loop spans 16 amino acids. J gave up 4 bases and V 5 bases, and 10 bases lay outside the gene matches. Germline CDR1 reads SGHAT; CDR2 reads FQNNGV. CDR3 DNA: TGTGCCAGCAGCCCTCGGGGCGAGCGGGGCACCGGGGAGCTGTTTTTT. Residues: CASSPRGERGTGELFF. The variable domain in full, with the rest retrieved from reference TRBV11-2 and TRBJ2-2, is EAGVAQSPRYKIIEKRQSVAFWCNPISGHATLYWYQQILGQGPKLLIQFQNNGVVDDSQLPKDRFSAERLKGVDSTLKIQPAKLEDSAVYLCASSPRGERGTGELFFGEGSRLTVL.

A single count supports this clone. The CDR3 reads CSASTSGRAREQYF. Written as DNA, the CDR3 is TGCAGTGCCAGTACTAGCGGGAGGGCCAGGGAGCAGTACTTC. J is TRBJ2-7 and V is TRBV20-1, with 13 bases matching TRBD2. This CDR3 has 14 amino acids. CDR1 and CDR2 from the germline V gene are DFQATT and SNEGSKA (reference sequence). The V and J ends lost 6 bases and 7 bases, in that order; junction bases with no gene match: 9.

The chain couples TRBV28 to TRBJ2-5, with 8 positions matching TRBD1. The J segment lost 2 bases and the V segment lost 1 base, leaving 6 bases of the junction unmatched. Germline CDR1 reads MDHEN; CDR2 reads SYDVKM. The CDR3 sequence is 16 residues long. This CDR3 is CASSLSGGWEQETQYF. CDR3 coding DNA: TGTGCCAGCAGTTTATCAGGGGGCTGGGAGCAAGAGACCCAGTACTTC.

The chain recombines TRBV9 with TRBJ2-7; no clear D gene. CDR1 and CDR2 from the germline V gene are SGDLS and YYNGEE. V lost 3 bases to trimming and J lost 2 bases, with 15 bases between them. The CDR3 is made up of 15 amino acids. CDR3 loop: CASSGSMQSTYEQYF. The CDR3 DNA reads as TGTGCCAGCAGCGGGAGTATGCAATCAACCTACGAGCAGTACTTC.

The chain combines TRBV19 with TRBJ2-7; 7 bases agree with TRBD1. The CDR3 extends over 14 amino acids. Losses at the gene ends were 5 bases for V and 1 base for J; bases not matched to a gene: 5. Germline CDR1 reads LNHDA; CDR2 reads SQIVND (reference sequence). The CDR3 DNA reads TGTGCCAGTAGTGTCGACAGGGTATCCTACGAGCAGTACTTC. It translates to CASSVDRVSYEQYF.

The chain carries TRBV3-1 (or the pseudogene TRBV3-2) and TRBJ1-1; D is uncertain. V lost 2 bases and J 0 bases, leaving 4 bases between the germline ends. From germline, CDR1 is LGHDT and CDR2 YNNKEL (reference sequence). The length of the CDR3 is 13 residues. The CDR3: CASSQNMNTEAFF. As DNA, the CDR3 is TGTGCCAGCAGCCAAAACATGAACACTGAAGCTTTCTTT.

The V call is TRBV6-5, the J call TRBJ1-2; D gene ambiguous. V lost 7 bases, J lost 3 bases, and 15 bases lay in between. CDR1 MNHEY and CDR2 SVGAGI come from the germline V gene. The CDR3 sequence is 14 residues long. DNA of the CDR3: TGTGCCAGCAACCGCGGCAACCAAGACTATGGCTACACCTTC. The encoded protein is CASNRGNQDYGYTF.

V usage is TRBV9 and J usage is TRBJ2-5; TRBD2 matches at 8 bases. The CDR3 is 15 residues long. The germline CDR1 and CDR2 sequences are SGDLS and YYNGEE. The junction had 3 bases not matched to a gene; V was cut back by 0 bases and J by 2 bases. The CDR3 DNA follows: TGTGCCAGCAGCGTAGGTAGCGGGAATCAAGAGACCCAGTACTTC. Residues: CASSVGSGNQETQYF.

This chain uses TRBV5-5 with TRBJ1-4; 10 bases are a match to TRBD1. This CDR3 has 13 residues. V lost 7 bases and J lost 7; bases outside the gene matches: 4. Germline CDR1 and CDR2: SGHKS and YYEKEE (reference sequence). In DNA form, the CDR3 reads TGTGCCAGCTCCAGGGACAGGGGTGAAAAACTGTTTTTT. Translating it yields CASSRDRGEKLFF.

The CDR3 DNA sequence: TGCGCCAGCAGTGTTTTGGAAGCGGGTAGCGGGGGAGGCGAGACCCAGTACTTC. It translates to CASSVLEAGSGGGETQYF. The V and J genes are TRBV10-2 and TRBJ2-5; 9 bases align to TRBD2. V shed 4 bases, J shed 5 bases, and the junction held 17 bases outside the gene matches. CDR3 length equals 18 residues. CDR1 is WSHSY and CDR2 is SAAADI in the germline V gene.

The chain carries TRBV5-1 and TRBJ2-6, with D tentatively TRBD2 (5 bases). The CDR3 runs to 16 residues. Germline CDR1 is SGHRS and CDR2 is YFSETQ. Between the trimmed V and J ends, which lost 4 bases and 12 bases, there was a span of 23 bases. The CDR3 nucleotides read TGCGCCAGCAGCCTTAATACGGGGAGTCAAGTAGGCGTCCTGACTTTC. Translated, it gives CASSLNTGSQVGVLTF.

The J gene is TRBJ2-6, the V gene TRBV29-1; D is unresolved. Germline loops: CDR1 SQVTM, CDR2 ANQGSEA. V was trimmed by 4 bases and J by 0 bases, leaving 7 bases between them. The CDR3 covers 14 residues. The CDR3 sequence: CSVVSVSGANVLTF. The DNA of the CDR3 is TGCAGCGTTGTTTCCGTCTCTGGGGCCAACGTCCTGACTTTC.

The V and J genes are TRBV18 and TRBJ2-7; D gene ambiguous. CDR3 length equals 15 residues. Per germline, CDR1 KGHSH and CDR2 LQKENI. The V end lost 3 bases, the J end lost 2 bases, and 14 bases lay between the germline ends. For the CDR3, the DNA is TGTGCCAGCTCACCGTCGCGGCAAAGAGCCTACGAGCAGTACTTC. Protein product: CASSPSRQRAYEQYF.

The rearrangement uses TRBV5-1 and TRBJ2-1, with a possible D match to TRBD1 (6 bases). The germline V and J ends were trimmed by 2 bases and 6 bases, with 15 bases remaining between them. This CDR3 has 15 amino acids. Per germline, CDR1 SGHRS and CDR2 YFSETQ. CDR3 protein: CASSFTQGTGNEQFF. The CDR3 DNA reads as TGCGCCAGCAGCTTTACACAGGGAACGGGCAATGAGCAGTTCTTC.

The V gene is TRBV5-4, the J gene TRBJ2-3; 10 bases align to TRBD2. Germline V CDR1 and CDR2: SGHNT, YYREEE (reference sequence). This CDR3 contains 19 residues. The ends lost 4 bases at V and 1 base at J; junction bases unmatched: 15. For the CDR3, the DNA is TGTGCCAGCAGCCCCGATATAGCGGGGGGTTCCCGGGGCACAGATACGCAGTATTTT. As protein: CASSPDIAGGSRGTDTQYF.

The chain couples TRBV5-6 to TRBJ1-5, with a weak D call TRBD1 (6 bases). There are 16 residues in the CDR3. Per the germline V gene, CDR1 is SGHDT and CDR2 is YYEEEE. V lost 4 bases and J 0 bases, leaving 14 bases between the germline ends. CDR3 sequence: CASSPWTDLSNQPQHF. The DNA for the CDR3 is TGTGCCAGCAGCCCCTGGACAGACCTTAGCAATCAGCCCCAGCATTTT.

The CDR3 DNA reads TGTGCCAGTAGCAAGGGACTATCCCTTTACAATGAGCAGTTCTTC. This gives the protein CASSKGLSLYNEQFF. The genes are TRBV19 and TRBJ2-1, with TRBD2 identical over 7 bases. Trimming cost V 6 bases and J 4 bases; bases outside gene matches: 9. CDR1 and CDR2 from the germline V gene are LNHDA and SQIVND (reference sequence). The CDR3 loop spans 15 amino acids.

V and J are TRBV2 and TRBJ2-3; 11 nucleotides match TRBD2. Germline V lookup: CDR1 SNHLY, CDR2 FYNNEI. The J segment lost 1 base and the V segment lost 4 bases, leaving 1 base of the junction unmatched. CDR3 length: 15 residues. The CDR3 DNA follows: TGTGCCAGCAGTGGTAGCGGGGGGGGCACAGATACGCAGTATTTT. This codes for CASSGSGGGTDTQYF.

The V call is TRBV9, the J call TRBJ1-1, with TRBD1 identical over 10 bases. The V segment lost 0 bases and the J segment 5 bases; nucleotides outside the gene matches: 1. This CDR3 spans 14 amino acids. The germline V gene has CDR1 SGDLS and CDR2 YYNGEE. Written as DNA, the CDR3 is TGTGCCAGCAGCGTAGTGGACAGGGGGACTGAAGCTTTCTTT. Translating gives CASSVVDRGTEAFF.

CDR3 nucleotides: TGTGCCAGCAGCTCCCGGGAGCTAAATTCACCCCTCCACTTT. Protein sequence: CASSSRELNSPLHF. The V gene is TRBV7-2, the J gene TRBJ1-6; D gene unclear. This CDR3 has 14 residues. V was clipped by 4 bases and J by 7 bases, with 11 bases between them. Germline lookup yields CDR1 SGHTA and CDR2 FQGNSA.

This CDR3 is CASSYSKGGPQPVNTEAFF. CDR3 coding DNA: TGTGCCAGCAGTTACTCGAAGGGCGGGCCCCAGCCGGTTAACACTGAAGCTTTCTTT. V is TRBV6-2 or TRBV6-3 and J is TRBJ1-1; D unclear. CDR1 and CDR2 (germline): MNHEY, SVGEGT. The CDR3 has 19 amino acids. Trimming removed 0 bases at V and 2 bases at J, with 22 bases between.

This chain links TRBV6-9 with TRBJ1-5; 8 positions match TRBD1. Germline CDR1 reads MNHGY; CDR2 reads SVAAGI. The CDR3 contains 16 residues. V gave up 6 bases and J gave up 0 bases; unmatched junction bases: 7. The CDR3 coding sequence is TGTGCCAGCAGGGGGGACAGGCGCCTTAGCAATCAGCCCCAGCATTTT. This codes for CASRGDRRLSNQPQHF.

V gene TRBV6-5 combines with J gene TRBJ2-3, with TRBD1 identical over 10 bases. Trimming took 0 bases from V and 2 from J; bases not matched to a gene: 2. This CDR3 is built from 16 residues. The germline V gene has CDR1 MNHEY and CDR2 SVGAGI. The CDR3 protein is CASSYSGTGATDTQYF. DNA of the CDR3: TGTGCCAGCAGTTACTCGGGGACAGGGGCCACAGATACGCAGTATTTT.

This clone was seen only once. An end of the junction does not agree with germline; a read error may underlie this. The V call is TRBV9, the J call TRBJ1-3; tentative D call: TRBD1 (5 bases). This CDR3 region has 15 residues. Germline CDR1 is SGDLS and CDR2 is YYNGEE. CDR3 in amino acids: CASSVEGALGDTIYF. The CDR3 nucleotides read TGTGCCAGCAGCGTAGAAGGGGCCCTTGGAGACACCATATATTTT.

This clone occurred once. This chain uses TRBV5-1 with TRBJ2-2; D is perhaps TRBD2 (5 bases). V lost 1 base and J lost 3, with 10 bases in between. This CDR3 is built from 15 residues. Germline V lookup: CDR1 SGHRS, CDR2 YFSETQ. This CDR3 reads CASSLRGPDTGELFF. CDR3 in DNA: TGCGCCAGCAGCTTGCGAGGGCCGGACACCGGGGAGCTGTTTTTT.

This clone was seen a handful of times. CDR3 protein: CASSYIIGQNLQVLTF. CDR3 sequence (DNA): TGTGCCAGCAGTTATATCATCGGACAGAACTTGCAGGTCCTGACTTTC. The rearrangement joins TRBV5-4 to TRBJ2-6; a weak D match, TRBD1 (6 bases). The CDR3 is 16 amino acids. Trimming took 5 bases from V and 13 from J, leaving 25 bases between them. CDR1 is SGHNT and CDR2 is YYREEE in the germline V gene (reference sequence).

The chain couples TRBV5-1 to TRBJ2-7; 8 nucleotides agree with TRBD1. J gave up 3 bases and V 0 bases, and 2 bases lay outside the gene matches. Germline V gene sequence: CDR1 SGHRS, CDR2 YFSETQ. The CDR3 has 14 residues. The CDR3 region has the DNA TGCGCCAGCAGCTTGGACAGGGGGAACTACGAGCAGTACTTC. Its protein is CASSLDRGNYEQYF.

V gene TRBV11-3 combines with J gene TRBJ2-1; 12 bases are a match to TRBD2. The CDR3 length is 18 residues. V shed 5 bases, J shed 9 bases, and the junction held 17 bases outside the gene matches. Germline V lookup: CDR1 SGHNT, CDR2 YENEEA. The CDR3 spells CASSPQTSGSRELGEQFF. Here the CDR3 DNA reads TGTGCCAGCAGCCCCCAGACTAGCGGGAGCCGGGAGTTGGGTGAGCAGTTCTTC.